Listed below are T cell receptor beta chains from one sample, sequenced in a study of blood T cell repertoires in COVID-19. Profiling relied on immunoSEQ multiplex PCR, and the TCRdb table lists in-frame clones only, not all of them. Among some 290,000 clones listed, 90% were seen once. Sequencing input: peripheral blood. The source is a woman aged 40 to 50 with COVID-19, enrolled during active disease. The CDR3 runs from the conserved cysteine through the conserved F or W. Fields, in order: CDR3 protein, CDR3 DNA, V gene, J gene, CDR3 length, clone size, D gene. The D gene is left open where the match is weak. Expanded clones get a size class; other rows say once, few or many, or leave the size out.

cdr3_aa: CASSYVFGNEQYF
cdr3_nt: TGTGCCAGCAGTTACGTCTTCGGTAATGAGCAGTACTTC
v_call: TRBV6-5
j_call: TRBJ2-7
cdr3_length: 13
clone_size: once
d_call: -

cdr3_aa: CASSQPPDRGNTGELFF
cdr3_nt: TGCGCCAGCAGCCAACCGCCGGACAGGGGGAACACCGGGGAGCTGTTTTTT
v_call: TRBV4-1
j_call: TRBJ2-2
cdr3_length: 17
clone_size: -
d_call: TRBD1

cdr3_aa: CASSDSAAGGLDTQYF
cdr3_nt: TGTGCCAGCAGTGACTCAGCAGCGGGGGGTTTGGATACGCAGTATTTT
v_call: TRBV6-4
j_call: TRBJ2-3
cdr3_length: 16
clone_size: -
d_call: TRBD2

cdr3_aa: CASSLDAGFQPQHF
cdr3_nt: TGTGCCAGCAGCTTGGATGCCGGGTTCCAGCCCCAGCATTTT
v_call: TRBV5-5
j_call: TRBJ1-5
cdr3_length: 14
clone_size: -
d_call: -

cdr3_aa: CASRYDKNTEAFF
cdr3_nt: TGTGCCAGCAGATATGACAAGAACACTGAAGCTTTCTTT
v_call: TRBV2
j_call: TRBJ1-1
cdr3_length: 13
clone_size: -
d_call: -

cdr3_aa: CASSLSGGAPANTEAFF
cdr3_nt: TGCGCCAGCAGCTTGAGTGGCGGGGCACCTGCGAACACTGAAGCTTTCTTT
v_call: TRBV5-1
j_call: TRBJ1-1
cdr3_length: 17
clone_size: -
d_call: -

cdr3_aa: CASSPIAGERNTEAFF
cdr3_nt: TGTGCCAGCAGTCCAATTGCAGGGGAACGAAACACTGAAGCTTTCTTT
v_call: TRBV2
j_call: TRBJ1-1
cdr3_length: 16
clone_size: -
d_call: -

cdr3_aa: CASRRGTANQPQHF
cdr3_nt: TGTGCCAGCAGGAGGGGGACGGCCAATCAGCCCCAGCATTTT
v_call: TRBV6-5
j_call: TRBJ1-5
cdr3_length: 14
clone_size: -
d_call: -

cdr3_aa: CASSERGGIGNEQFF
cdr3_nt: TGTGCCAGTAGCGAGCGGGGGGGCATTGGAAATGAGCAGTTCTTC
v_call: TRBV19
j_call: TRBJ2-1
cdr3_length: 15
clone_size: -
d_call: TRBD2

cdr3_aa: CASSLFAGQPQHF
cdr3_nt: TGTGCCAGCAGTTTATTTGCGGGCCAGCCCCAGCATTTT
v_call: TRBV27
j_call: TRBJ1-5
cdr3_length: 13
clone_size: -
d_call: -

cdr3_aa: CASRRGTSGSYEQYF
cdr3_nt: TGTGCCAGCCGGCGGGGGACTAGCGGCTCCTACGAGCAGTACTTC
v_call: TRBV3-1/TRBV3-2
j_call: TRBJ2-7
cdr3_length: 15
clone_size: -
d_call: TRBD2

cdr3_aa: CASSTDAGGPFGGYTF
cdr3_nt: TGTGCCAGCAGCACAGACGCAGGGGGGCCCTTTGGTGGCTACACCTTC
v_call: TRBV5-4
j_call: TRBJ1-2
cdr3_length: 16
clone_size: -
d_call: TRBD1

cdr3_aa: CASSLDDQGRARNTIYF
cdr3_nt: TGTGCCAGCAGCTTAGATGATCAGGGCAGGGCTAGAAACACCATATATTTT
v_call: TRBV7-8
j_call: TRBJ1-3
cdr3_length: 17
clone_size: -
d_call: -

cdr3_aa: CASRTGEGGYTF
cdr3_nt: TGTGCCAGCAGGACAGGGGAAGGGGGCTACACCTTC
v_call: TRBV6-5
j_call: TRBJ1-2
cdr3_length: 12
clone_size: -
d_call: TRBD1

cdr3_aa: CASSITGQGWDEKLFF
cdr3_nt: TGTGCCAGCAGTATAACAGGACAGGGGTGGGATGAAAAACTGTTTTTT
v_call: TRBV28
j_call: TRBJ1-4
cdr3_length: 16
clone_size: -
d_call: TRBD1

cdr3_aa: CASSPDRGSQPQHF
cdr3_nt: TGTGCCAGCAGCCCAGACAGGGGTAGCCAGCCCCAGCATTTT
v_call: TRBV5-4
j_call: TRBJ1-5
cdr3_length: 14
clone_size: -
d_call: TRBD1

cdr3_aa: CASSLARIGVETQYF
cdr3_nt: TGCGCCAGCAGCTTGGCCAGGATAGGCGTGGAGACCCAGTACTTC
v_call: TRBV5-1
j_call: TRBJ2-5
cdr3_length: 15
clone_size: -
d_call: -

cdr3_aa: CASGPRGYYEQYF
cdr3_nt: TGTGCCAGCGGTCCCAGGGGCTATTACGAGCAGTACTTC
v_call: TRBV27
j_call: TRBJ2-7
cdr3_length: 13
clone_size: once
d_call: -

cdr3_aa: CASSLARLAGVPSGETQYF
cdr3_nt: TGTGCCAGCAGCTTGGCCAGGCTAGCGGGGGTCCCCTCTGGTGAGACCCAGTACTTC
v_call: TRBV5-4
j_call: TRBJ2-5
cdr3_length: 19
clone_size: -
d_call: TRBD2

cdr3_aa: CASSSNQGARSSPLHF
cdr3_nt: TGTGCCAGCAGCTCTAACCAGGGGGCTCGTAGTTCACCCCTCCACTTT
v_call: TRBV11-2
j_call: TRBJ1-6
cdr3_length: 16
clone_size: -
d_call: TRBD1

cdr3_aa: CASLSLLNTEAFF
cdr3_nt: TGTGCCAGCCTTTCACTCTTGAACACTGAAGCTTTCTTT
v_call: TRBV11-2
j_call: TRBJ1-1
cdr3_length: 13
clone_size: -
d_call: -

cdr3_aa: CASSPSTGEKGELFF
cdr3_nt: TGTGCCAGCAGCCCCAGCACAGGGGAGAAGGGGGAGCTGTTTTTT
v_call: TRBV7-9
j_call: TRBJ2-2
cdr3_length: 15
clone_size: -
d_call: TRBD1

cdr3_aa: CASSLRPGQDNEQFF
cdr3_nt: TGCGCCAGCAGCTTGCGACCGGGACAGGACAATGAGCAGTTCTTC
v_call: TRBV5-1
j_call: TRBJ2-1
cdr3_length: 15
clone_size: -
d_call: TRBD1

cdr3_aa: CASSQFTGDTQYF
cdr3_nt: TGTGCCAGCAGCCAATTCACAGGAGATACGCAGTATTTT
v_call: TRBV3-1/TRBV3-2
j_call: TRBJ2-3
cdr3_length: 13
clone_size: -
d_call: -

cdr3_aa: CASVNRGNAGNTIYF
cdr3_nt: TGTGCCAGCGTTAACCGGGGGAACGCTGGAAACACCATATATTTT
v_call: TRBV28
j_call: TRBJ1-3
cdr3_length: 15
clone_size: -
d_call: -

cdr3_aa: CASSLGSFSGNTIYF
cdr3_nt: TGTGCCAGCTCACTAGGGAGCTTCTCTGGAAACACCATATATTTT
v_call: TRBV18
j_call: TRBJ1-3
cdr3_length: 15
clone_size: -
d_call: -

cdr3_aa: CASSLELGGSGANVLTF
cdr3_nt: TGTGCCAGCAGCTTAGAGCTAGGGGGATCTGGGGCCAACGTCCTGACTTTC
v_call: TRBV13
j_call: TRBJ2-6
cdr3_length: 17
clone_size: -
d_call: -

cdr3_aa: CASSQIWTGGAKLFF
cdr3_nt: TGCGCCAGCAGCCAAATTTGGACAGGGGGCGCAAAACTGTTTTTT
v_call: TRBV4-3
j_call: TRBJ1-4
cdr3_length: 15
clone_size: -
d_call: TRBD1

cdr3_aa: CASSLGYTDREGPSGYTF
cdr3_nt: TGCGCCAGCAGCTTGGGGTACACGGACAGGGAAGGCCCTAGTGGCTACACCTTC
v_call: TRBV5-1
j_call: TRBJ1-2
cdr3_length: 18
clone_size: -
d_call: TRBD1

cdr3_aa: CAWSVNLSYEQYF
cdr3_nt: TGTGCCTGGAGTGTTAACCTATCCTACGAGCAGTACTTC
v_call: TRBV30
j_call: TRBJ2-7
cdr3_length: 13
clone_size: -
d_call: -

cdr3_aa: CASSSDRARAGTEAFF
cdr3_nt: TGTGCCAGCAGCTCGGACAGGGCTCGGGCAGGCACTGAAGCTTTCTTT
v_call: TRBV7-2
j_call: TRBJ1-1
cdr3_length: 16
clone_size: -
d_call: TRBD1

cdr3_aa: CASSRGSNEQYF
cdr3_nt: TGTGCCAGCAGCCGCGGTTCCAACGAGCAGTACTTC
v_call: TRBV12-3/TRBV12-4
j_call: TRBJ2-7
cdr3_length: 12
clone_size: few
d_call: -

cdr3_aa: CASRPTGRVDTQYF
cdr3_nt: TGTGCCAGCAGACCGACAGGGCGGGTAGATACGCAGTATTTT
v_call: TRBV28
j_call: TRBJ2-3
cdr3_length: 14
clone_size: -
d_call: TRBD1

cdr3_aa: CASGETGGSSRALHF
cdr3_nt: TGCGCCAGCGGGGAGACAGGGGGCTCCTCCCGGGCCCTCCACTTT
v_call: TRBV5-1
j_call: TRBJ1-6
cdr3_length: 15
clone_size: few
d_call: TRBD1

cdr3_aa: CAISGPGGQNTEAFF
cdr3_nt: TGTGCCATCAGTGGCCCAGGGGGCCAGAACACTGAAGCTTTCTTT
v_call: TRBV10-3
j_call: TRBJ1-1
cdr3_length: 15
clone_size: -
d_call: TRBD1

cdr3_aa: CASSPPQGARAGNTIYF
cdr3_nt: TGTGCCAGCAGTCCACCACAGGGGGCGCGAGCTGGAAACACCATATATTTT
v_call: TRBV6-6
j_call: TRBJ1-3
cdr3_length: 17
clone_size: -
d_call: TRBD1

cdr3_aa: CASSYGQGASPLHF
cdr3_nt: TGTGCCAGCAGTTACGGACAGGGGGCTTCACCCCTCCACTTT
v_call: TRBV6-2/TRBV6-3
j_call: TRBJ1-6
cdr3_length: 14
clone_size: -
d_call: TRBD1

cdr3_aa: CATAESYGYTF
cdr3_nt: TGTGCCACCGCCGAGAGCTATGGCTACACCTTC
v_call: TRBV6-5
j_call: TRBJ1-2
cdr3_length: 11
clone_size: once
d_call: -

cdr3_aa: CAISGLGQGSHEQYF
cdr3_nt: TGTGCCATCAGTGGGCTGGGACAGGGGAGTCACGAGCAGTACTTC
v_call: TRBV10-3
j_call: TRBJ2-7
cdr3_length: 15
clone_size: -
d_call: TRBD1